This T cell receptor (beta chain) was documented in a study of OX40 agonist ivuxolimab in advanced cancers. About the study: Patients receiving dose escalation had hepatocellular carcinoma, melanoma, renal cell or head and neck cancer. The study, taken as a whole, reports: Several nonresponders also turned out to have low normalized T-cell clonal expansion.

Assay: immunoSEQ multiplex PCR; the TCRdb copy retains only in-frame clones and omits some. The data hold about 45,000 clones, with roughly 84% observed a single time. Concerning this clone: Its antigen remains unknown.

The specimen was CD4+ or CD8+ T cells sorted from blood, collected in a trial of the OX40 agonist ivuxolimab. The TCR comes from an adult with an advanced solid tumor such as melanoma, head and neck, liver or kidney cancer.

The CDR3 coding sequence is TGTGCCAGCAGCTTTTCTAATGAGCAGTTCTTC. Residues: CASSFSNEQFF. The rearrangement uses TRBV7-9 and TRBJ2-1, with D hard to call. Between the trimmed V and J ends, which lost 3 bases and 7 bases, there was a span of 4 bases. Germline V lookup: CDR1 SEHNR, CDR2 FQNEAQ (reference sequence). This CDR3 is 11 amino acids long.